This entry is about one T cell receptor (beta chain). This clonotype was seen many times. No antigen is known for it. One base away there is no much larger clone; base qualities are not given. These data originate in a study of T-cell reconstitution after alpha-beta-depleted transplantation in children (dated by TCRdb to the mid-2010s). In the study overall: T-cell immune reconstitution after TCRalphabeta/CD19-depleted allogeneic hematopoietic cell transplantation in children was quantitatively tracked in the study by means of TCR repertoire profiling.

The treatment or condition label for this specimen denotes: allogeneic hematopoietic cell transplantation with graft depleted of TCRalphabeta T cells and CD19 B cells. TCRalphabeta/CD19-depleted allogeneic hematopoietic cell grafts were given to the transplant recipients, all of whom were children. As encoded in the germline V gene, CDR1 is SGHVT while CDR2 is SQSDAQ. Trimming takes 1 base off V and 2 bases off J; junction bases not matched to a gene: 7. CDR3 length: 17 amino acids, cysteine to phenylalanine. The sequence is cut down to CDR3 DNA, 51 bases in frame from base 1. What the authors observed across the whole study: The high TCRbeta diversity at day 60 in some patients was ascribed to recipient T cells and intrathymic progenitors that had survived conditioning. Over subsequent months, a decline in hyperexpanded clone frequencies was noted, and after one year, T-cell counts and TCRbeta diversity were mostly ascribed to newly produced T cells. The apparently early recovery of alphabetaT-cell counts about two months after transplant reportedly depended on only several hundred rapidly expanded clones that came from non-depleted graft cells.

Libraries were prepared through PCR. Data came from an Illumina HiSeq 2500. To normalize quantification of the TCRbeta repertoire, the TCR libraries were built with molecular barcoding that relied on unique molecular identifiers. In TCRdb, the public reads were trimmed at Q25 with fastp and aligned with MiXCR, with productive beta chains retained. Merged by CDR3 protein, the rows form single entries marked with the most common genes and DNA. In this sample the table shows 200,000 to 300,000 distinct CDR3 sequences, 6.5% to 10% of which occur a single time. The leading ten clones occupy approximately 6% of the sample.

The rearrangement combines TRBV7-4 with TRBJ2-1, and TRBD2 matches 8 of the central bases. The receptor comes from a male patient between 10 and 17 years old who had a stem cell transplant for acute lymphoblastic leukemia, so the T cells may come from the graft donor. Sequencing was performed on PBMCs, mostly from graft donor cells, taken 180 days after TCRalphabeta/CD19-depleted stem cell transplant. The nucleotide sequence reads TGTGCCAGCAGCTTAGGGCTAAACGGGGGGGCCTACAATGAGCAGTTCTTC. It encodes CASSLGLNGGAYNEQFF.